A single T cell receptor beta chain is shown here with its context. This record comes from a study of identical twins. CDR1 and CDR2 from the germline V gene are MNHEY and SMNVEV (reference sequence). This CDR3 spans 13 amino acids. V was cut by 6 bases and J by 3 bases, with 9 bases left in between. TCRdb recomputed calls from the 5' RACE reads with MiXCR, one row per CDR3 protein. The repertoire has some 690,000 distinct CDR3 sequences, around 21% of them found once; the top ten carry 4% to 5.5%. These data were also reused for a study on T cells expressing NK-cell markers.

The specimen was PBMCs. The genes are TRBV27 and TRBJ2-1, with D possibly being TRBD1 (6 bases). This clonotype was obtained from a woman aged 18-35 years in good health. The CDR3 DNA sequence: TGTGCCAGCAGACTGACAGGCTACAATGAGCAGTTCTTC. This sequence encodes CASRLTGYNEQFF.